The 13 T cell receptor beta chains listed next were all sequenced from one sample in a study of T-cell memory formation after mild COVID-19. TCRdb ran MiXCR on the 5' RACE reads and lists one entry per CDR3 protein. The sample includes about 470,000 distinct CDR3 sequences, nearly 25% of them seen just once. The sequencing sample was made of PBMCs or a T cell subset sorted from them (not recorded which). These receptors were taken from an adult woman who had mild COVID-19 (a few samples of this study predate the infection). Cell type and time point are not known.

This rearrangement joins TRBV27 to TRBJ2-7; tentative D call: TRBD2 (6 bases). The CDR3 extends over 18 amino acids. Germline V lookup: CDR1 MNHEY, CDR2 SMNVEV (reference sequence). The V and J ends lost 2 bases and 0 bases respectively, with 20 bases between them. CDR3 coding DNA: TGTGCCAGCAGTTTAAAAGCCCATGCGGGGTACCTCTCCTACGAGCAGTACTTC. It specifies CASSLKAHAGYLSYEQYF.

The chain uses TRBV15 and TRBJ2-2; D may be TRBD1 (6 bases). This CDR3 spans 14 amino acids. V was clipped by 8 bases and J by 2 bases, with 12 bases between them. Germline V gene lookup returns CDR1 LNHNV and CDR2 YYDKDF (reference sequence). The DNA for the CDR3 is TGTGCCACCTCTAGGACAGTCAACACCGGGGAGCTGTTTTTT. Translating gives CATSRTVNTGELFF.

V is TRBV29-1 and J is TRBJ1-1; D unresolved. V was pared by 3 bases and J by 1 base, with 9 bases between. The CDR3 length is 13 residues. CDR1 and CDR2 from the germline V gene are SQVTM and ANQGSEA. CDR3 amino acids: CSVEETENTEAFF. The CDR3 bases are TGCAGCGTTGAGGAGACGGAGAACACTGAAGCTTTCTTT.

CDR3: CATSTGVGYNEQFF. Written as DNA, the CDR3 is TGTGCCACCAGCACAGGGGTTGGATACAATGAGCAGTTCTTC. The genes are TRBV15 and TRBJ2-1; possibly TRBD1 for D (6 bases). The germline V gene has CDR1 LNHNV and CDR2 YYDKDF (reference sequence). Trimming pared 4 bases from V and 4 bases from J, leaving 11 bases between. The CDR3 is 14 amino acids.

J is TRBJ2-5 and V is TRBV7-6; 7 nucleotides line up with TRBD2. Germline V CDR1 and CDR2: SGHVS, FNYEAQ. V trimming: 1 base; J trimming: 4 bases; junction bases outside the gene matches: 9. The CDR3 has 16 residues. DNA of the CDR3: TGTGCCAGCAGCTTAGATGCGGGGAGGGCCGGAGAGACCCAGTACTTC. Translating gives CASSLDAGRAGETQYF.

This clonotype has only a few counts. CDR3 in amino acids: CASSHLAASYNEQFF. As DNA, the CDR3 is TGTGCCAGCTCACATCTAGCGGCCTCCTACAATGAGCAGTTCTTC. The genes are TRBV18 and TRBJ2-1; 7 bases align to TRBD2. Trimming at V came to 4 bases and at J to 0 bases, leaving 3 bases not matched to a gene. CDR3 size: 15 residues. The germline V gene encodes CDR1 KGHSH and CDR2 LQKENI.

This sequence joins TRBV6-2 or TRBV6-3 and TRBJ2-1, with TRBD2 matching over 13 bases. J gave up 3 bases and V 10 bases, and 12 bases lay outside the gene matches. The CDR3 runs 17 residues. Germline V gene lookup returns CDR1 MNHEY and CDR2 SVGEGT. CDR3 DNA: TGTGCCACCACCTCAAGACTAGCGGGAGGCCACTACAATGAGCAGTTCTTC. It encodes CATTSRLAGGHYNEQFF.

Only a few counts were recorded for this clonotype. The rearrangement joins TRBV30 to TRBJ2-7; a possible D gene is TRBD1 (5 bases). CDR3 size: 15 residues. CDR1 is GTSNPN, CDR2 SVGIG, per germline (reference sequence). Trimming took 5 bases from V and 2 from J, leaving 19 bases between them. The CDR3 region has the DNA TGTGCCTGGTCCAATCCAGGGCTTTCTGCCTACGAGCAGTACTTC. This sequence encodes CAWSNPGLSAYEQYF.

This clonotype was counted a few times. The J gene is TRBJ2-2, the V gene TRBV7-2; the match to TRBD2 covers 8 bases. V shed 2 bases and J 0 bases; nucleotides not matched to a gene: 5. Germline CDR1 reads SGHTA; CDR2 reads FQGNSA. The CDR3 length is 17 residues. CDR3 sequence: CASSLRREASNTGELFF. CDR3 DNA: TGTGCCAGCAGCTTAAGGCGGGAGGCATCGAACACCGGGGAGCTGTTTTTT.

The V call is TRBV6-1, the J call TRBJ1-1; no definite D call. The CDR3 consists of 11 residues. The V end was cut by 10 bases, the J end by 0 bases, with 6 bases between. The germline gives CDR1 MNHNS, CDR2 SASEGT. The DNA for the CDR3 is TGTGCCACCTTGGTGAACACTGAAGCTTTCTTT. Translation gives CATLVNTEAFF.

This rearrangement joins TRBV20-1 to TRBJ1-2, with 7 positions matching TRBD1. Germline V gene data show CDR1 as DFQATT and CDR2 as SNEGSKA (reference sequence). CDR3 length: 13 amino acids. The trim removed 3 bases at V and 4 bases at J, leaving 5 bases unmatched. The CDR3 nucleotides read TGCAGTGCTAGCCCCGACAGGGTCTATGGCTACACCTTC. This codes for CSASPDRVYGYTF.

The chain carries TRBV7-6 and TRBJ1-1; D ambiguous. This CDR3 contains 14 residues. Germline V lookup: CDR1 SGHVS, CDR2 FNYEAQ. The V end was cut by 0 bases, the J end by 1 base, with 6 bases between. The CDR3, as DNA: TGTGCCAGCAGCTTAGCGCGAACGAACACTGAAGCTTTCTTT. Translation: CASSLARTNTEAFF.

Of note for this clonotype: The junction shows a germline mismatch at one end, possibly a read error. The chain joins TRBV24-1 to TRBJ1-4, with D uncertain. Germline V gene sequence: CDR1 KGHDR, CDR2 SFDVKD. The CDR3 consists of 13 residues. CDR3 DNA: TGTGCCACCAGTGGTTCAACGAATGAAAAACTGTTTTTT. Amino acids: CATSGSTNEKLFF.